This T cell receptor (beta chain) appears in the sequencing data of a study of technical replicates of blood from a handful of donors. The assay was immunoSEQ multiplex PCR, and TCRdb's table has in-frame clones only and misses some. The table lists around 70,000 clones, roughly 93% of them singletons. The sequence derives from a human donor in good health. Sequencing used T cells isolated from PBMCs.

The CDR3: CASSFRQVATNEKLFF. The CDR3 DNA is TGTGCCAGCAGTTTTCGCCAGGTCGCAACTAATGAAAAACTGTTTTTT. The chain uses TRBV28 and TRBJ1-4; D unclear. V dropped 3 bases and J dropped 0 bases, with 11 bases sitting between them. Germline CDR1 reads MDHEN; CDR2 reads SYDVKM. The length of the CDR3 is 16 residues. Supplemented by reference TRBV28 and TRBJ1-4, the full variable domain reads DVKVTQSSRYLVKRTGEKVFLECVQDMDHENMFWYRQDPGLGLRLIYFSYDVKMKEKGDIPEGYSVSREKKERFSLILESASTNQTSMYLCASSFRQVATNEKLFFGSGTQLSVL.